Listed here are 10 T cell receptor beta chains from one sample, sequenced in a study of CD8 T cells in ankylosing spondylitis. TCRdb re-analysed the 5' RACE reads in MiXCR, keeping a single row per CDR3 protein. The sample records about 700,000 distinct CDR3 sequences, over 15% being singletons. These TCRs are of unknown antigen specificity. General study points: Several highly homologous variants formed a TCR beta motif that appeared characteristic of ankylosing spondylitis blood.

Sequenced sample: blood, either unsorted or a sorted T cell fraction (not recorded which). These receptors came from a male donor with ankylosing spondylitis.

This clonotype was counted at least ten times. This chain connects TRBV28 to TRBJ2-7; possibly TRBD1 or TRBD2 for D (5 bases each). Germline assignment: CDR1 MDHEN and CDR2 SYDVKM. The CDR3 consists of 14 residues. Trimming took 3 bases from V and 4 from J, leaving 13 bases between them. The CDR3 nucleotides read TGTGCCAGCAGTTTTCTCGGGGCCTCATACGAGCAGTACTTC. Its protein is CASSFLGASYEQYF.

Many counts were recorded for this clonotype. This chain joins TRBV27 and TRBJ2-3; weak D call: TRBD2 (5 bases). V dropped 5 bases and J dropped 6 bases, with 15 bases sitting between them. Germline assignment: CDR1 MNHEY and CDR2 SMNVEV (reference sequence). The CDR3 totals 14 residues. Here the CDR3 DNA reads TGTGCCAGCAGTCCCTGGGAGAGCGTTGATACGCAGTATTTT. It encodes CASSPWESVDTQYF.

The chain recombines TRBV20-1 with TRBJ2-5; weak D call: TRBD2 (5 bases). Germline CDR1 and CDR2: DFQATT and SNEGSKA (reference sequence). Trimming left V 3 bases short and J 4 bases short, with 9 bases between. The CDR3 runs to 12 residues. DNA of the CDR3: TGCAGTGCTAGGACTATTTTAGAGACCCAGTACTTC. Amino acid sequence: CSARTILETQYF.

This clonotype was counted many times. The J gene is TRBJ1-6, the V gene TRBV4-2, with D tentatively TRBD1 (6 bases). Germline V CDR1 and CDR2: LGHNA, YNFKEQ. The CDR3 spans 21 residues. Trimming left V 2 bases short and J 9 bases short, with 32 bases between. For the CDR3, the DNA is TGTGCCAGCAGCCAACGCCTCGAAGTTACAGGGCTTGTGGTCCAAATTTCACCCCTCCACTTT. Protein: CASSQRLEVTGLVVQISPLHF.

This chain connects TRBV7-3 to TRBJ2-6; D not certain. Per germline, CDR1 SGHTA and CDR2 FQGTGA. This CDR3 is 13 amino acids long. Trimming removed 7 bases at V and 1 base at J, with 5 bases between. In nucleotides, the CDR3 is TGTGCCAGCAAGGATTCTGGGGCCAACGTCCTGACTTTC. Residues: CASKDSGANVLTF.

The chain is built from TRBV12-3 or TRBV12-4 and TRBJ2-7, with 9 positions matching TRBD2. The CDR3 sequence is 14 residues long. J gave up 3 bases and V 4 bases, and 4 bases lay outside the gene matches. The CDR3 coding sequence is TGTGCCAGCAGTTCAGATAGCGGGAGCTACGAGCAGTACTTC. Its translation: CASSSDSGSYEQYF.

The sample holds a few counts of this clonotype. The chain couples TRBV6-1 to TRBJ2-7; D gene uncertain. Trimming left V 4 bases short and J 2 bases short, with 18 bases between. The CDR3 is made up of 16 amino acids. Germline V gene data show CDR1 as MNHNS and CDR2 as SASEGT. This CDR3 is CASSVVLGSGAYEQYF. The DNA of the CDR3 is TGTGCCAGCAGTGTTGTGCTTGGGTCTGGGGCCTACGAGCAGTACTTC.

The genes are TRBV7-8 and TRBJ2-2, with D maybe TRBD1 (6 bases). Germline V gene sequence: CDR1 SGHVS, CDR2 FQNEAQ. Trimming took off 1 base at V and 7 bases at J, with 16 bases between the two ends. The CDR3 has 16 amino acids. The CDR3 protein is CASSLDARTVSGELFF. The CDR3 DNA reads TGTGCCAGCAGCTTAGATGCACGGACAGTGAGCGGGGAGCTGTTTTTT.

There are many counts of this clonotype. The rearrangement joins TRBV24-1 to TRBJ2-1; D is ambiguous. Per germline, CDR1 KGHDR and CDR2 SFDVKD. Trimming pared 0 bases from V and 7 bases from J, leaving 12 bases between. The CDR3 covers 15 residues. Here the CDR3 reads CATSDLRGKVNEQFF. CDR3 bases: TGTGCCACCAGTGATTTGAGAGGCAAGGTGAATGAGCAGTTCTTC.

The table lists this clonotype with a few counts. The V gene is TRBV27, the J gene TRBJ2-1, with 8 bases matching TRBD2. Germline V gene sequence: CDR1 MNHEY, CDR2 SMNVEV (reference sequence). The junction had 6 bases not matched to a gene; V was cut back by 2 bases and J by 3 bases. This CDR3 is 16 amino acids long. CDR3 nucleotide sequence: TGTGCCAGCAGTTTAGGGACTAGGGAAATCTACAATGAGCAGTTCTTC. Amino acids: CASSLGTREIYNEQFF.